Following are 21 T cell receptor beta chains from one sample sequenced in a study of blood T cell repertoires in COVID-19. TCRdb keeps only in-frame clones here, not all; method: immunoSEQ multiplex PCR. The sample lists fewer than 400,000 clones, just under 90% occurring once. The material sequenced was PBMCs or T cells enriched from blood (not recorded which). These receptors came from a woman under 40 who had recovered from COVID-19.

This chain uses TRBV19 with TRBJ2-2, with D maybe TRBD1 (5 bases). Germline loops: CDR1 LNHDA, CDR2 SQIVND (reference sequence). CDR3 length equals 16 residues. V lost 5 bases to trimming and J lost 5 bases, with 18 bases between them. The CDR3 DNA sequence: TGTGCCAGTAGTCGACCCCCGGGCAGGGTAACCGGGGAGCTGTTTTTT. It codes for CASSRPPGRVTGELFF. Variable domain in full (rest from reference TRBV19 and TRBJ2-2): DGGITQSPKYLFRKEGQNVTLSCEQNLNHDAMYWYRQDPGQGLRLIYYSQIVNDFQKGDIAEGYSVSREKKESFPLTVTSAQKNPTAFYLCASSRPPGRVTGELFFGEGSRLTVL.

This rearrangement joins TRBV19 to TRBJ2-5, with D possibly TRBD2 on 6 matching bases. CDR3 length equals 15 residues. Deletions cut 6 bases from V and 7 bases from J, with 21 bases between. Per germline, CDR1 LNHDA and CDR2 SQIVND (reference sequence). The CDR3 spells CASRAEQSHGGTQYF. The CDR3 coding sequence is TGTGCCAGTAGGGCGGAACAGAGTCACGGGGGGACCCAGTACTTC.

A remark on this clone: Additional DNA sequences in this sample encode the identical CDR3. The DNA for the CDR3 is TGTGCCAGCAGCCCCGGGACAGCCAATTCACCCCTCCACTTT. Protein: CASSPGTANSPLHF. This chain connects TRBV7-3 to TRBJ1-6, with 7 bases lining up with TRBD1. Germline V gives CDR1 SGHTA, CDR2 FQGTGA. The CDR3 length is 14 residues. With V trimmed by 5 bases and J by 7 bases, 5 bases remained unmatched.

The V gene is TRBV6-5, the J gene TRBJ2-7; D uncertain. Looked up from germline, CDR1 is MNHEY and CDR2 is SVGAGI. The CDR3 loop spans 13 amino acids. V lost 3 bases, J lost 6 bases, and 12 bases lay in between. The CDR3, as DNA: TGTGCCAGCAGTTATAAGGCAGGTCTCGAGCAGTACTTC. Its translation is CASSYKAGLEQYF.

V usage is TRBV15 and J usage is TRBJ2-7; D possibly corresponds to TRBD2 (6 bases). V shed 0 bases and J shed 0 bases, with 12 bases lying between them. The CDR3 sequence is 16 residues long. The germline V gene encodes CDR1 LNHNV and CDR2 YYDKDF (reference sequence). The CDR3 DNA sequence: TGTGCCACCAGCAGAGATGCGGGGAAAAACTCCTACGAGCAGTACTTC. It encodes CATSRDAGKNSYEQYF.

J is TRBJ2-7 and V is TRBV28; possibly TRBD1 for D (6 bases). Trimming took 4 bases from V and 7 from J, leaving 8 bases between them. CDR3 length: 11 amino acids. Germline V lookup: CDR1 MDHEN, CDR2 SYDVKM. The CDR3 spells CASSYRVEQYF. Here the CDR3 DNA reads TGTGCCAGCAGTTACAGGGTTGAGCAGTACTTC.

The chain is built from TRBV10-3 and TRBJ1-1, with D unresolved. The CDR3 covers 15 residues. V lost 0 bases and J 6 bases, leaving 14 bases between the germline ends. Germline loops: CDR1 ENHRY, CDR2 SYGVKD. The CDR3 DNA reads TGTGCCATCAGTGAGTCCTCGGCAGGTGTTGCTGAAGCTTTCTTT. It encodes CAISESSAGVAEAFF.

In its sample, this clone was seen once. This chain links TRBV7-8 with TRBJ1-1; 8 nucleotides line up with TRBD1. The CDR3 totals 15 residues. Unmatched junction bases numbered 4, after V lost 3 bases and J lost 1 base. CDR1 is SGHVS, CDR2 FQNEAQ, per germline. The CDR3 nucleotides are TGTGCCAGCAGCTTCGACAGGGGAGGGAACACTGAAGCTTTCTTT. This sequence encodes CASSFDRGGNTEAFF.

The V and J genes are TRBV5-1 and TRBJ1-1; D is perhaps TRBD1 (5 bases). With 3 bases removed from V and 1 base from J, the gap between germline ends came to 7 bases. The CDR3 is made up of 13 amino acids. Germline V gives CDR1 SGHRS, CDR2 YFSETQ. CDR3 protein: CASSWGSNTEAFF. The DNA for the CDR3 is TGCGCCAGCAGCTGGGGCTCGAACACTGAAGCTTTCTTT.

V usage is TRBV7-2 and J usage is TRBJ1-2; 9 nucleotides agree with TRBD1. The CDR3 contains 14 residues. Germline V gene lookup returns CDR1 SGHTA and CDR2 FQGNSA. J was trimmed by 5 bases and V by 5 bases; bases with no gene match: 6. The DNA of the CDR3 is TGTGCCAGCAGCCCGGACAGGGGAGAATATGGCTACACCTTC. Protein: CASSPDRGEYGYTF.

The chain combines TRBV4-3 with TRBJ1-2; D unresolved. V was shortened by 0 bases and J by 8 bases, with 13 bases between the two germline ends. Germline V gene sequence: CDR1 LGHNA, CDR2 YSLEER. The CDR3 has 14 residues. The CDR3 protein is CASSQDIGVGGYTF. The CDR3 nucleotides read TGCGCCAGCAGCCAAGATATCGGGGTCGGCGGCTACACCTTC.

There are a few counts of this clone. This rearrangement joins TRBV5-4 to TRBJ2-5; TRBD2 aligns across 16 bases. Germline values: CDR1 SGHNT, CDR2 YYREEE (reference sequence). J was trimmed by 3 bases and V by 3 bases; bases with no gene match: 8. This CDR3 has 18 amino acids. The CDR3 protein is CASSSGTSGGALKETQYF. As DNA, the CDR3 is TGTGCCAGCAGCTCTGGGACTAGCGGGGGGGCCCTCAAAGAGACCCAGTACTTC.

The chain couples TRBV19 to TRBJ2-7, with 8 bases identical to TRBD1. Germline loops: CDR1 LNHDA, CDR2 SQIVND (reference sequence). CDR3 size: 15 residues. V lost 4 bases, J lost 0 bases, and 5 bases stayed unmatched. The CDR3 nucleotides read TGTGCCAGTAGTACTACCGGGACAGGCTCCTACGAGCAGTACTTC. Translating it yields CASSTTGTGSYEQYF. The entire variable domain, with the rest obtained from reference TRBV19 and TRBJ2-7, is as follows: DGGITQSPKYLFRKEGQNVTLSCEQNLNHDAMYWYRQDPGQGLRLIYYSQIVNDFQKGDIAEGYSVSREKKESFPLTVTSAQKNPTAFYLCASSTTGTGSYEQYFGPGTRLTVT.

The chain is built from TRBV10-3 and TRBJ1-2; D may be TRBD1 (5 bases). Trimming removed 3 bases at V and 2 bases at J, with 10 bases between. CDR3 length equals 14 residues. The germline CDR1 and CDR2 sequences are ENHRY and SYGVKD. The CDR3 region is CAISDSRTNYGYTF. The CDR3 bases are TGTGCCATCAGTGATAGTCGGACAAACTATGGCTACACCTTC.

The chain couples TRBV27 to TRBJ1-2, with D perhaps matching TRBD1 (6 bases). Per germline, CDR1 MNHEY and CDR2 SMNVEV (reference sequence). This CDR3 is 14 amino acids long. Trimming left V 6 bases short and J 4 bases short, with 15 bases between. The CDR3 region has the DNA TGTGCCAGCAGATTACAGGGTAGGGGCTATGGCTACACCTTC. This sequence encodes CASRLQGRGYGYTF.

The V call is TRBV19, the J call TRBJ1-6; unclear D gene. The CDR3 runs to 18 residues. Looked up from germline, CDR1 is LNHDA and CDR2 is SQIVND (reference sequence). Trimming shortened V by 3 bases and J by 5 bases, and 20 bases separated the two germline ends. The CDR3 loop reads CASSMVRRFSQDNSPLHF. The CDR3 coding sequence is TGTGCCAGTAGTATGGTGAGGAGGTTCTCCCAAGATAATTCACCCCTCCACTTT.

The V and J genes are TRBV6-6 and TRBJ2-7; 12 nucleotides match TRBD2. The trim removed 5 bases at V and 0 bases at J, leaving 14 bases unmatched. The CDR3 consists of 19 residues. Germline lookup yields CDR1 MNHNY and CDR2 SVGAGI (reference sequence). CDR3 sequence (DNA): TGTGCCAGCAGTCCACCGGGACTAGCGGGTTGGCGGGGCTCCTACGAGCAGTACTTC. Translated, it gives CASSPPGLAGWRGSYEQYF.

The rearrangement joins TRBV5-4 to TRBJ1-2; 7 nucleotides line up with TRBD1. Trimming at V came to 3 bases and at J to 6 bases, leaving 8 bases not matched to a gene. From germline, CDR1 is SGHNT and CDR2 YYREEE (reference sequence). The CDR3 runs 14 residues. The CDR3 region has the DNA TGTGCCAGCAGCTCGGGACAGCAAGTAGATGGCTACACCTTC. Amino acid sequence: CASSSGQQVDGYTF. The full variable domain, with the rest looked up from reference TRBV5-4 and TRBJ1-2, is ETGVTQSPTHLIKTRGQQVTLRCSSQSGHNTVSWYQQALGQGPQFIFQYYREEENGRGNFPPRFSGLQFPNYSSELNVNALELDDSALYLCASSSGQQVDGYTFGSGTRLTVV.

The V gene is TRBV10-3, the J gene TRBJ1-4, with 8 bases identical to TRBD1. V was clipped by 0 bases and J by 3 bases; unmatched bases: 6. This CDR3 region has 17 residues. From germline, CDR1 is ENHRY and CDR2 SYGVKD. CDR3 coding DNA: TGTGCCATCAGTGAGTCGGGTCTGGGACAGGCTAATGAAAAACTGTTTTTT. Translation: CAISESGLGQANEKLFF.

V usage is TRBV5-1 and J usage is TRBJ2-1; D possibly corresponds to TRBD2 (6 bases). V was cut by 4 bases and J by 1 base, with 18 bases left in between. Germline assignment: CDR1 SGHRS and CDR2 YFSETQ. There are 17 residues in the CDR3. CDR3 region: CASSPFGGAASYNEQFF. The CDR3 bases are TGCGCCAGCAGCCCGTTCGGGGGAGCGGCTTCCTACAATGAGCAGTTCTTC. Drawing the rest from reference TRBV5-1 and TRBJ2-1, the complete variable domain is KAGVTQTPRYLIKTRGQQVTLSCSPISGHRSVSWYQQTPGQGLQFLFEYFSETQRNKGNFPGRFSGRQFSNSRSEMNVSTLELGDSALYLCASSPFGGAASYNEQFFGPGTRLTVL.

The chain links TRBV7-8 to TRBJ1-6; no clear D gene. CDR1 is SGHVS and CDR2 is FQNEAQ in the germline V gene. The CDR3 has 15 residues. V dropped 6 bases and J dropped 6 bases, with 15 bases sitting between them. CDR3 in amino acids: CASSYISGGNSPLHF. The CDR3 DNA is TGTGCCAGCAGTTACATCAGTGGAGGTAATTCACCCCTCCACTTT.